Shown below are 5 T cell receptor beta chains from a single sample sequenced in a study of blood T cell repertoires in COVID-19. Here immunoSEQ multiplex PCR was the method, and the copy in TCRdb shows in-frame clones only, minus some. The profile shows 130,000 or so clones, around nine tenths of them singletons. Sequencing used peripheral blood. These receptors were obtained from a man between 60 and 70 years old with COVID-19, enrolled during active disease.

In its sample, this clone was seen once. The rearrangement joins TRBV27 to TRBJ1-1; D might be TRBD1 (5 bases). The CDR3 runs 14 residues. Trimming took off 3 bases at V and 0 bases at J, with 8 bases between the two ends. The germline V gene has CDR1 MNHEY and CDR2 SMNVEV (reference sequence). The CDR3 loop reads CASSFGALNTEAFF. In DNA form, the CDR3 reads TGTGCCAGCAGTTTTGGGGCTTTGAACACTGAAGCTTTCTTT.

CDR3 sequence (DNA): TGTGCCAGCAGCTTAAGACAGGGGAGGAACACCGGGGAGCTGTTTTTT. Amino acids: CASSLRQGRNTGELFF. The rearrangement links TRBV7-2 to TRBJ2-2; 8 bases are a match to TRBD1. The CDR3 contains 16 residues. V dropped 2 bases and J dropped 1; count of bases not matched to a gene: 3. CDR1 and CDR2 from the germline V gene are SGHTA and FQGNSA.

The chain combines TRBV6-5 with TRBJ2-7; 7 nucleotides match TRBD1. This CDR3 is built from 14 residues. Germline assignment: CDR1 MNHEY and CDR2 SVGAGI. The trim removed 6 bases at V and 1 base at J, leaving 6 bases unmatched. This CDR3 reads CASRTGQVSYEQYF. The CDR3 nucleotides are TGTGCCAGCAGAACCGGACAGGTGTCCTACGAGCAGTACTTC.

The rearrangement links TRBV19 to TRBJ1-6; 8 bases match TRBD1. In germline, CDR1 is LNHDA, CDR2 SQIVND (reference sequence). V shed 3 bases, J shed 9 bases, and the junction held 7 bases outside the gene matches. The CDR3 has 15 residues. CDR3 sequence: CASSIQTGVSSPLHF. Here the CDR3 DNA reads TGTGCCAGTAGTATCCAGACAGGGGTAAGTTCACCCCTCCACTTT.

This chain links TRBV3-1 (or the pseudogene TRBV3-2) with TRBJ2-5; maybe TRBD2 (6 bases). Per germline, CDR1 LGHDT and CDR2 YNNKEL (reference sequence). V was clipped by 1 base and J by 2 bases, with 20 bases between them. The CDR3 is 18 amino acids. The CDR3 DNA follows: TGTGCCAGCAGCCAAGTTGGAGGGGACCCACCTTGGCAAGAGACCCAGTACTTC. It specifies CASSQVGGDPPWQETQYF.